This is a list of T cell receptor beta chains from one sample in a study of shared clonotypes between healthy human individuals. Sequencing used immunoSEQ multiplex PCR; TCRdb keeps in-frame clones, though not all of them. The table shows about 2.3 million clones, with around 90% occurring only once. The sequenced sample consisted of naive CD4+ T cells from PBMCs. All receptors derive from a man between 18 and 29 years old in good health. Some clones in this sample may be carry-over from other donors' samples. CDR3s include the opening cysteine and the closing phenylalanine or tryptophan.

V gene	J gene	CDR3 protein
TRBV5-8	TRBJ1-2	CASSLASGGANYGYTF
TRBV28	TRBJ1-1	CASSFGDREGTEAFF
TRBV5-1	TRBJ2-5	CASSPGVTSGRGETQYF
TRBV6-5	TRBJ2-3	CASRPPGHTDTQYF
TRBV28	TRBJ2-1	CASSSKGLAGPGSYNEQFF
TRBV4-2	TRBJ2-7	CASSHEAEEAYEQYF
TRBV5-6	TRBJ2-3	CASTLGAGGSTDTQYF
TRBV11-1	TRBJ2-3	CASSLEAGITDTQYF
TRBV11-1	TRBJ2-1	CASSLGQAGEQFF
TRBV27	TRBJ1-5	CASSSTGSLAGNQPQHF
TRBV27	TRBJ2-2	CASSWGTGEATGELFF
TRBV5-1	TRBJ1-2	CASSFSYRGLYNGYTF
TRBV18	TRBJ1-1	CASSPLQGMNTEAFF
TRBV19	TRBJ2-4	CATTDRAKNIQYF
TRBV9	TRBJ2-5	CASSFGGDRSQETQYF
TRBV5-1	TRBJ2-3	CASSSGRGTSGQSTDTQYF
TRBV7-8	TRBJ1-5	CASSPLTGRAFSDQPQHF
TRBV18	TRBJ1-1	CASSPSQAWGREAFF
TRBV19	TRBJ2-1	CASSIDTSSYNEQFF
TRBV29-1	TRBJ2-3	CSVEGRPARDTQYF
TRBV7-9	TRBJ2-7	CASSLKGRQAYEQYF
TRBV27	TRBJ2-2	CASGKLAGGRITGELFF
TRBV7-2	TRBJ1-2	CASSLEAGPDYGYTF
TRBV7-2	TRBJ1-2	CASSPLGTLGYTF
TRBV19	TRBJ2-2	CASSERRGRANTGELFF
TRBV27	TRBJ2-5	CASSFGWEETQYF
TRBV19	TRBJ2-3	CATSSGSSGFTDTQYF
TRBV5-1	TRBJ1-4	CASSKTGSNEKLFF
TRBV7-3	TRBJ2-2	CASSDGTSYTGELFF
TRBV7-2	TRBJ2-7	CASSRDQVDPYEQYF
TRBV11-2	TRBJ2-1	CASSPPEAVRSQFF
TRBV7-9	TRBJ2-1	CASSTWTGAPIDEQFF
TRBV7-3	TRBJ2-5	CASSQGGETQYF
TRBV6-6	TRBJ1-1	CASSLPGNTEAFF
TRBV5-8	TRBJ2-1	CASPRSELAGGLPFF
TRBV28	TRBJ2-7	CASSLSDRGYEQYF
TRBV7-8	TRBJ1-2	CASSASDRGLGYTF
TRBV19	TRBJ2-1	CASSANTGGLEQFF
TRBV7-2	TRBJ1-2	CASSRGGGSIDGYTF
TRBV7-8	TRBJ2-1	CASSLPSYRTSYGEQFF
TRBV9	TRBJ2-2	CASSVHSANTGELFF
TRBV7-9	TRBJ1-2	CASSQGVYEGYTF
TRBV28	TRBJ1-2	CASLGQIGPGYTF
TRBV7-2	TRBJ1-2	CASSPHRDYGYTF
TRBV19	TRBJ2-3	CASSPLPGLSDTQYF
TRBV27	TRBJ2-1	CASRQNRGAGLSYNEQFF
TRBV18	TRBJ2-5	CASSRFQETQYF
TRBV4-1	TRBJ2-3	CASRHPRGQGAPSTDTQYF
TRBV2	TRBJ1-2	CASRGTPADYGYTF
TRBV5-1	TRBJ1-1	CASSFDPVGMNTEAFF
TRBV7-6	TRBJ2-5	CASKTGLADMAQYF
TRBV14	TRBJ1-2	CASSPRRYGYGYTF
TRBV11-2	TRBJ1-2	CASTLPGTVLYGYTF
TRBV13	TRBJ1-2	CASSYFYRTSNYGYTF
TRBV15	TRBJ1-4	CATSREGGATNEKLFF
TRBV4-2	TRBJ2-3	CASSQDARTSGTLGADTQYF
TRBV2	TRBJ1-2	CASSEDRAAALGYTF
TRBV12-5	TRBJ2-1	CASAQSSGGVYNEQFF